This TCR beta chain was sequenced during a study of cytomegalovirus exposure and HLA in healthy donors. After removal of 5 bases from V and 1 base from J, the junction contained 8 bases not matched to a gene. Germline V gene lookup returns CDR1 SNHLY and CDR2 FYNNEI. CDR3 size: 15 residues. Study-wide results and caveats: It was reportedly the case that the classifier diagnosed cytomegalovirus status with high specificity and sensitivity. The later analysis indicated that the majority of CMV-associated TCR beta chains appeared HLA-restricted. Accurate prediction of most subjects' HLA-A and HLA-B alleles from TCR beta sequences was reported. Later work showed greater clonal expansion in HLA-associated TCR beta chains than in equally common others.

Turning to this clone: Its antigen is as yet unknown.

It was with 60 Vbeta and 13 Jbeta primers that the PCR ran. Clones were sequenced by immunoSEQ multiplex PCR, and TCRdb holds only the in-frame ones, with some missing. This sample's table has 100,000 to 150,000 clones. Source material: PBMCs. The chain joins TRBV2 to TRBJ2-7, with 7 bases identical to TRBD1. The TCR sequence derives from a young man in good health and CMV-seronegative. Written as DNA, the CDR3 is TGTGCCAGCAGTACCACGGGACAGCTTTCCTACGAGCAGTACTTC. Translation gives CASSTTGQLSYEQYF.